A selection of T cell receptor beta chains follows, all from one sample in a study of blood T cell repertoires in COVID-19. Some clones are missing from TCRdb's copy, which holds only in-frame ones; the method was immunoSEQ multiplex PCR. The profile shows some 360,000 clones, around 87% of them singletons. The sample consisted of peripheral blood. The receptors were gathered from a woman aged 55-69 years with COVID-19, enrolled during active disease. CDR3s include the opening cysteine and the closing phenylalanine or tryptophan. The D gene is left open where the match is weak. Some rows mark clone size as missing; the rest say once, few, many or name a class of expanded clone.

TGTGCCAGCAGCTTGATAGGGGAGGGGACCGGGGAGCTGTTTTTT	CASSLIGEGTGELFF	.	TRBV7-9	TRBJ2-2	TRBD2
TGCAGTGCTAGTAGTAGCTCCCGGGGCTATGGCTACACCTTC	CSASSSSRGYGYTF	.	TRBV20-1	TRBJ1-2	.
TGCGCCAGCAGCCGGTTAGGCGGGAACTCCTACGAGCAGTACTTC	CASSRLGGNSYEQYF	few	TRBV5-1	TRBJ2-7	.
TGTGCCAGTGAGGGACAGAACTCCTACGAGCAGTACTTC	CASEGQNSYEQYF	.	TRBV12-3/TRBV12-4	TRBJ2-7	TRBD1
TGCGCCAGCAGCCAAGTACCGGGACTAGCGGGGGGGCCAAGAAATGAGCAGTTCTTC	CASSQVPGLAGGPRNEQFF	.	TRBV4-1	TRBJ2-1	TRBD2
TGTGCCGGAATGAACAGGGGGCAAAATGAGCAGTTCTTC	CAGMNRGQNEQFF	once	TRBV2	TRBJ2-1	TRBD1
TGCGCCAGCAGCTTGGCCGGGACAGGGTATGGAAACACCATATATTTT	CASSLAGTGYGNTIYF	.	TRBV5-1	TRBJ1-3	TRBD1
TGCGCCAGCAGGCGAAACAGGACAGTTAATCAGCCCCAGCATTTT	CASRRNRTVNQPQHF	.	TRBV5-1	TRBJ1-5	.
TGTGCCAGCACTCCCCGAGGCAGGGCCGGTGGCTACACCTTC	CASTPRGRAGGYTF	once	TRBV28	TRBJ1-2	.
TGCGCCAGCAAGGCAGGGCCTAACTATGGCTACACCTTC	CASKAGPNYGYTF	few	TRBV5-1	TRBJ1-2	.
TGTGCCAGTAGTATGATGCAGGGGTGGGACACTGAAGCTTTCTTT	CASSMMQGWDTEAFF	.	TRBV19	TRBJ1-1	.
TGTGCCAGCAGTCTTACTCGTCCAAACACTGAAGCTTTCTTT	CASSLTRPNTEAFF	.	TRBV6-5	TRBJ1-1	.
TGTGCCAGCAGCCGGCGGGGGATGTACAATGAGCAGTTCTTC	CASSRRGMYNEQFF	.	TRBV6-5	TRBJ2-1	TRBD2
TGTGCCAGCAAGGAGGGCCCCAGCACAGATACGCAGTATTTT	CASKEGPSTDTQYF	.	TRBV28	TRBJ2-3	.
TGTGCCTGGAGTGTACTCCGGACTAGCGGGGGGGCAGATACGCAGTATTTT	CAWSVLRTSGGADTQYF	.	TRBV30	TRBJ2-3	TRBD2
TGTGCCAGCAGCTTAGCAGCGGCGGGGAGTGAAAAACTGTTTTTT	CASSLAAAGSEKLFF	.	TRBV7-9	TRBJ1-4	.
TGTGCCAGCAGCGCCCGGGACACGCGAATTTTGAATCAGCCCCAGCATTTT	CASSARDTRILNQPQHF	.	TRBV7-9	TRBJ1-5	.
TGTGCCAGTAGGGTTAGGCGGGGTTCCTACAATGAGCAGTTCTTC	CASRVRRGSYNEQFF	.	TRBV19	TRBJ2-1	.
TGTGCCAGCAGCCCTTTGACAGGGTTGACCGGGGAGCTGTTTTTT	CASSPLTGLTGELFF	.	TRBV9	TRBJ2-2	TRBD1
TGTGCCAGCAGTGGGATTCGATCGGGTTCACCCCTCCACTTT	CASSGIRSGSPLHF	.	TRBV2	TRBJ1-6	.
TGCAGTGCTAGCCACATGCCTGAGCAGTTCTTC	CSASHMPEQFF	.	TRBV20-1	TRBJ2-1	.
TGTGCCAGCAGCTTTACAGGGGGCACTGAAGCTTTCTTT	CASSFTGGTEAFF	few	TRBV7-9	TRBJ1-1	TRBD1
TGTGCCAGCAGCTTTGGGACAGGTTCTAACTATGGCTACACCTTC	CASSFGTGSNYGYTF	.	TRBV11-2	TRBJ1-2	TRBD1
TGTGCCAGCAGCCTGACAGGGCACTATGGCTACACCTTC	CASSLTGHYGYTF	.	TRBV7-3	TRBJ1-2	TRBD1
TGTGCCAGCGGGTACAGGGGGAACACCGGGGAGCTGTTTTTT	CASGYRGNTGELFF	.	TRBV7-3	TRBJ2-2	TRBD1
TGTGCCAGCAGCAAAGTACGGGAGAAAAACATTCAGTACTTC	CASSKVREKNIQYF	once	TRBV21-1	TRBJ2-4	.
TGTGCCAGCAGCCGAACCTTACAGGGGGTTACACAAGAGACCCAGTACTTC	CASSRTLQGVTQETQYF	once	TRBV5-6	TRBJ2-5	TRBD1
TGTGCCAGCAGCCAAGGGAGTCGACAGGGTCCCGGGGAGCTGTTTTTT	CASSQGSRQGPGELFF	.	TRBV4-2	TRBJ2-2	TRBD1
TGTGCCAGCAGCAACTGGGACAGGGCGACTGAAGCTTTCTTT	CASSNWDRATEAFF	.	TRBV9	TRBJ1-1	TRBD1
TGTGCCAGTAGCGACCCACCGGGACAACTCAATCAGCCCCAGCATTTT	CASSDPPGQLNQPQHF	.	TRBV19	TRBJ1-5	.
TGTGCCAGCAGCCTGGGGACAGCTGGAAACACCATATATTTT	CASSLGTAGNTIYF	.	TRBV11-1	TRBJ1-3	TRBD1
TGTGCCAGCACCAAGGGACAGGACATCTACGAGCAGTACTTC	CASTKGQDIYEQYF	.	TRBV28	TRBJ2-7	TRBD1
TGTGCCAGCTCACCAATGGGGGCGACCTATAATTCACCCCTCCACTTT	CASSPMGATYNSPLHF	.	TRBV18	TRBJ1-6	.
TGTGCCAGCAGCGACAGGGGGTTCTATGGCTACACCTTC	CASSDRGFYGYTF	.	TRBV9	TRBJ1-2	TRBD1
TGTGCCAGTAGTAAAGGCTCAACAGGTATCGGCTCTGGGGCCAACGTCCTGACTTTC	CASSKGSTGIGSGANVLTF	.	TRBV19	TRBJ2-6	.
TGCAGCGTGACGACAGGCAACTATGGCTACACCTTC	CSVTTGNYGYTF	.	TRBV29-1	TRBJ1-2	.
TGTGCCAGGTCAAGGGGGAATCAGCCCCAGCATTTT	CARSRGNQPQHF	few	TRBV28	TRBJ1-5	.
TGTGCCAGCAGTTCCCGCTCCCGGGACAGGGTGCAGACCCAGTACTTC	CASSSRSRDRVQTQYF	.	TRBV28	TRBJ2-5	TRBD1
TGTGCCAGCAGCCCCCGACAGGGGGGGGGAGAGACCCAGTACTTC	CASSPRQGGGETQYF	few	TRBV7-2	TRBJ2-5	TRBD1
TGCGCCAGCAGCTTTGGACTAGCGGGGAGAGGGCAAGAGACCCAGTACTTC	CASSFGLAGRGQETQYF	once	TRBV5-1	TRBJ2-5	TRBD2
TGTGCCACCAGCTTCTTGCCTGGGGGGGGCCGGGAGACCCAGTACTTC	CATSFLPGGGRETQYF	.	TRBV15	TRBJ2-5	.
TGCGCCAGCAGCTTGGAGGGGTCGTCACCCCTCCACTTT	CASSLEGSSPLHF	.	TRBV5-1	TRBJ1-6	.
TGTGCCAGCGGGCCGAAGGACTATGGCTACACCTTC	CASGPKDYGYTF	.	TRBV6-5	TRBJ1-2	.
TGCGCCAGCAGTGACCGGCTAGCGGGCAGCACAGATACGCAGTATTTT	CASSDRLAGSTDTQYF	.	TRBV10-1	TRBJ2-3	TRBD2
TGTGCCAGCAGTGAAGGTGGGAGAGACGGCTACACCTTC	CASSEGGRDGYTF	.	TRBV6-1	TRBJ1-2	.
TGTGCCAGCAGCTTAGTCGTGAAGGGAGGCTATGGCTACACCTTC	CASSLVVKGGYGYTF	.	TRBV7-2	TRBJ1-2	.
TGCGCCAGCAGCCTTGGGAGAGAGCAGTACTTC	CASSLGREQYF	.	TRBV4-1	TRBJ2-7	.
TGTGCCAGCAGAACGGACAGAGTGAACACTGAAGCTTTCTTT	CASRTDRVNTEAFF	.	TRBV2	TRBJ1-1	.
TGTGCCACCAGCAGAGATTTCAGGGAGGATCAGCCCCAGCATTTT	CATSRDFREDQPQHF	once	TRBV15	TRBJ1-5	.
TGTGCCGGAGGGGCAGGGAGTAGGGATCAGCCCCAGCATTTT	CAGGAGSRDQPQHF	.	TRBV2	TRBJ1-5	.
TGTGCCAGTATGAGGGCGGGGGCGGTGAATGAGCAGTTCTTC	CASMRAGAVNEQFF	.	TRBV6-5	TRBJ2-1	.
TGTGCCAGCAGCCAAGATACAGGGGGAAACTATGGCTACACCTTC	CASSQDTGGNYGYTF	.	TRBV3-1/TRBV3-2	TRBJ1-2	TRBD1
TGTGCCAGCAGCGAGGGACAGGGCGGTACTGAAGCTTTCTTT	CASSEGQGGTEAFF	.	TRBV9	TRBJ1-1	TRBD1
TGTGCCAGCAGTTCCGGGGGGGCCTTGAATGAGCAGTTCTTC	CASSSGGALNEQFF	.	TRBV6-4	TRBJ2-1	TRBD2
TGTGCCAGCAGCCGACTAGTAACCACCACAGATACGCAGTATTTT	CASSRLVTTTDTQYF	.	TRBV14	TRBJ2-3	.
TGTGCCAGCAGCTCCCTAGGGGGTAGCGGGGGGGCCGTGTCCCCTGCCAATGAGCAGTTCTTC	CASSSLGGSGGAVSPANEQFF	.	TRBV7-3	TRBJ2-1	TRBD2
TGTGCCAGCAGTTTCAAGGGAGAACTTGATGGCTACACCTTC	CASSFKGELDGYTF	.	TRBV27	TRBJ1-2	.
TGTGCCACCAGCAGAGAGGTCGGGACCCAGTACTTC	CATSREVGTQYF	.	TRBV15	TRBJ2-5	.